The source of this T cell receptor (beta chain) is a study of shared clonotypes between healthy human individuals. The study's findings and limits: Expectations were that clonotype sharing among donors would be affected by sequencing depth. There were few donors, and this limited the genetic and exposure-history diversity represented.

In germline, CDR1 is SGHTA, CDR2 FQGNSA. V dropped 5 bases and J dropped 2; count of bases not matched to a gene: 8. CDR3 size: 15 residues. The method was immunoSEQ multiplex PCR; TCRdb's version includes in-frame clones alone and lacks a portion of them. The data show 2 million to 2.5 million clones, roughly 95% seen once. A word on this clone: No antigen is known for it.

This receptor was obtained from a man between 18 and 35 years old in good health. This chain connects TRBV7-2 to TRBJ1-2; 7 positions match TRBD1. Sequencing used naive CD4+ T cells sorted from blood. Subset of the sample: CD45RA+ positively selected. The chain's CDR3 is CASSTRTGENYGYTF. Here the CDR3 DNA reads TGTGCCAGCAGCACGAGAACAGGGGAGAACTATGGCTACACCTTC.